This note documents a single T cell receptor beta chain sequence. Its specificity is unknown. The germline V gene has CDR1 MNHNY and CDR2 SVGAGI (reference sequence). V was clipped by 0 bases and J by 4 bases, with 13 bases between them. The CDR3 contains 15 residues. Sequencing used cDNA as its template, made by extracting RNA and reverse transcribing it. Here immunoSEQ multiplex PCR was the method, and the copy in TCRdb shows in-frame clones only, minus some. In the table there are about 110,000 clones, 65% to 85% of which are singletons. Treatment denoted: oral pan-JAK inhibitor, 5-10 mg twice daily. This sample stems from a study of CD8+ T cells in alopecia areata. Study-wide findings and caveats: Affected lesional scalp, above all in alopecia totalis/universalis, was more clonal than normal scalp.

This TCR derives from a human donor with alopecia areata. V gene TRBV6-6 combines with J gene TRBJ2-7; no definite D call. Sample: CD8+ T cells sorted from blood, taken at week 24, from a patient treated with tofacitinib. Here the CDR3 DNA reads TGTGCCAGCAGTTACTCGAAAGGGCAAGGATACGAGCAGTACTTC. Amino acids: CASSYSKGQGYEQYF.